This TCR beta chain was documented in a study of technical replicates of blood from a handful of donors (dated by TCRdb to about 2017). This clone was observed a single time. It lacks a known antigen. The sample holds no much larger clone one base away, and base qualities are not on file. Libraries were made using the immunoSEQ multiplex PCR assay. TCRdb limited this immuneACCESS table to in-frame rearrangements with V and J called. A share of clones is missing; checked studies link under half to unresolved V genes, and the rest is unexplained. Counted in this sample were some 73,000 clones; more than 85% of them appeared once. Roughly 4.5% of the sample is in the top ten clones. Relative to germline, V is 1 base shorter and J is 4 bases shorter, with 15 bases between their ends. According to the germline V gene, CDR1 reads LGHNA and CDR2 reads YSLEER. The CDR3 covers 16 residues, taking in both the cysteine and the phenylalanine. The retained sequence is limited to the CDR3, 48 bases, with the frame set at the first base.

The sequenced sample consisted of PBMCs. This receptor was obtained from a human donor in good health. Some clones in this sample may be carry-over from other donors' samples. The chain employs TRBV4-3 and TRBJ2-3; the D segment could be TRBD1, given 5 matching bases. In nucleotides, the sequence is TGCGCCAGCAGCCAAGGTCCGCTTGGGGCCGCAGATACGCAGTATTTT. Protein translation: CASSQGPLGAADTQYF.